This paragraph covers one TCR beta chain sequence. Antigen specificity is unknown. This specimen belongs to a study of vaccination and CD4 T cells after COVID-19. Study information: Post-vaccination specimens were collected at a median of roughly 65 days following dose two (range 14 to 241).

Documented treatment: approximately 10-day PBMC culture with coronavirus spike peptide pools or control peptides (ViraFEST assay). A few million PBMCs per well were cultured with around 10 IU/ml IL-2 and approximately 10 ug/ml peptide pools. This CDR3 spans 13 amino acids. Germline values: CDR1 SGDLS, CDR2 YYNGEE. V lost 3 bases and J lost 7, with 10 bases in between. An Oncomine TCR Beta short-read assay was used to sequence the DNA from cultured CD4+ T cells. Scientists extracted genomic DNA from CD4+ T cells grown in culture. TCRdb redid the calling of the PCR reads with MiXCR, one entry per CDR3 protein. The sample has under 15,000 distinct CDR3 sequences, roughly 27% seen once.

The TCR sequence derives from a human donor with COVID-19. This chain joins TRBV9 and TRBJ1-4, with D hard to call. The source material was cultured CD4+ T cells from blood. The CDR3 nucleotides are TGTGCCAGCAGCGCTAGGGAGGGTGAAAAACTGTTTTTT. Translated: CASSAREGEKLFF.